This TCR beta chain stems from a study of vaccination effects on CD4 cells after COVID-19. In the study overall: Each of a few convalescent patients underwent sampling at an early and a late point after vaccination. Samples were taken post-vaccine, and their median timing was 72 days after the second dose. The study's findings and limits: The study got few convalescent patients and did not collect any early post-infection timepoints. Infection- and vaccine-induced clones contracted markedly late after vaccination.

This CDR3 region has 15 residues. V shed 3 bases and J shed 9 bases, with 18 bases lying between them. CDR1 and CDR2 from the germline V gene are LGHNT and FRNRAP. Turning to this clone: Its antigen remains unidentified.

In the ViraFEST assay, antigen-specific CD4+ clonotypes were identified by expansion after peptide-pool stimulation. Isolating CD4+ T cells followed less than 11 days of culture. SARS-CoV-2 infected the person between March and December 2020, as confirmed by PCR. Two doses of BNT162b2 or mRNA-1273 vaccine were administered to participants. The method was immunoSEQ multiplex PCR; TCRdb's version includes in-frame clones alone and lacks a portion of them. The table lists some 15,000 clones, about 70% of them singletons. This specimen was CD4+ T cells from PBMCs cultured with HCoV-NL63 spike peptides, taken after COVID-19 vaccination. The rearrangement joins TRBV12-5 to TRBJ2-1; a possible D gene is TRBD1 (6 bases). This clonotype was obtained from a human donor who had a prior SARS-CoV-2 infection. For the CDR3, the DNA is TGTGCTAGTGGTTTTGGGTTCAGGGGTCAATTTGAGCAGTTCTTC. This codes for CASGFGFRGQFEQFF. The entire variable domain, with the rest obtained from reference TRBV12-5 and TRBJ2-1, is as follows: DARVTQTPRHKVTEMGQEVTMRCQPILGHNTVFWYRQTMMQGLELLAYFRNRAPLDDSGMPKDRFSAEMPDATLATLKIQPSEPRDSAVYFCASGFGFRGQFEQFFGPGTRLTVL.